This TCR beta chain is drawn from a study of T cells in lung cancer brain metastases. About the study: Seventeen of the 20 patients had a tobacco use history. No interval therapy was given to most of the 20 patients.

Patients with a history of multiple malignancies were excluded. Clones were sequenced by immunoSEQ multiplex PCR, and TCRdb holds only the in-frame ones, with some missing. The sample lists about 4,200 clones; 85% to 90% were seen once. Comments on this clone: Its target is unknown.

The germline gives CDR1 SNHLY, CDR2 FYNNEI. This CDR3 comprises 12 residues. The V end lost 3 bases, the J end lost 3 bases, and 2 bases lay between the germline ends. General study results and limits: Paired primaries held more unique productive clones than brain metastases (median approximately 4,500 versus 1,500).

This receptor was identified in a man in his 60s with non-small cell lung cancer. The specimen was tumor tissue from the primary lung tumor. The chain is built from TRBV2 and TRBJ2-2, with D unresolved. CDR3 nucleotides: TGTGCCAGCAGTGAGGACACCGGGGAGCTGTTTTTT. It encodes CASSEDTGELFF.